This T cell receptor (beta chain) was retrieved from a study of CXCR3-negative and CXCR3-positive naive CD8 T cells. Comments on this clonotype: Its specificity is unknown.

5' RACE with UMI labels generated the TRB cDNA libraries. Reanalyzing the 5' RACE reads, TCRdb keeps one entry per CDR3 protein, without DNA. The table for this sample gives about 40,000 distinct CDR3 sequences. Study-level points and caveats: CXCR3-positive naive cells had TRB CDR3s that were more hydrophobic than CXCR3-negative naive cells had. Naive CXCR3-negative and CXCR3-positive cells had similar TRBV-TRBJ usage; memory differed. Diversity proved comparably high across both naive subsets and much lower in memory CD8+ cells. The level of CXCR3 expression partially decreased after cryopreservation; the majority of assays used fresh PBMCs.

The clonotype was recovered from a human donor in good health. Some clones in this sample may be carry-over from other donors' samples. The sample was naive CXCR3- CD8+ T cells from blood. This sample's subset: CD45RO-CCR7+CD27+CD95- naive CD8+ T cells lacking CXCR3 (TNR3-).

The CDR3 protein is CARHRNLPLADGGTDTQYF. V usage is TRBV28 and J usage is TRBJ2-3; TCRdb proposes TRBD1, but this gene call is untestable without DNA. This CDR3 region has 19 residues. Germline V lookup: CDR1 MDHEN, CDR2 SYDVKM.